What follows describes a single T cell receptor beta chain. In the study's own analysis: Amplification of reference gene primers was used by the study to estimate nucleated cell counts. Method: immunoSEQ multiplex PCR; TCRdb's copy keeps in-frame clones and lacks some. The V and J calls and clone size were taken over from that table, and D and trimming were inferred from the DNA. In the table there are approximately 330,000 clones, 90% of which are singletons. The sample comes from a study of blood T cell repertoires in COVID-19. Across the whole study: Specimens from acute and convalescent COVID-19 originated in the United States, Italy and Spain.

Seattle researchers signed up patients amid active infection and tracked them longitudinally. The germline V and J ends were trimmed by 7 bases and 12 bases, with 16 bases remaining between them. There are 11 residues in the CDR3. The germline gives CDR1 SGHKS, CDR2 YYEKEE (reference sequence). The rearrangement joins TRBV5-5 to TRBJ1-1, with a tentative D call TRBD1 (6 bases). This receptor was taken from a woman aged 35 to 49 with COVID-19, enrolled during active disease. Material: peripheral blood. The CDR3 is CASGPSGVSFF. The CDR3 region has the DNA TGTGCCAGCGGACCCTCAGGGGTCTCTTTCTTT. Variable domain in full (rest from reference TRBV5-5 and TRBJ1-1): DAGVTQSPTHLIKTRGQQVTLRCSPISGHKSVSWYQQVLGQGPQFIFQYYEKEERGRGNFPDRFSARQFPNYSSELNVNALLLGDSALYLCASGPSGVSFFGQGTRLTVV.